What follows are 27 T cell receptor beta chains derived from one specimen sequenced in a study of siplizumab effects on memory and regulatory T cells. Sequenced by immunoSEQ multiplex PCR; TCRdb stores in-frame clones only, minus some. Of 110,000 or so clones in the sample, just over 90% are singletons; the top ten hold 0.65% to 0.9%. Sequencing was done on a sample of Tregs sorted from blood. All receptors derive from a human donor in good health.

The rearrangement links TRBV6-1 to TRBJ1-5, with no clear D. Germline V gene sequence: CDR1 MNHNS, CDR2 SASEGT. V gave up 5 bases and J gave up 5 bases, with 10 bases separating them. CDR3 length: 13 amino acids. CDR3 protein: CASSWESYQPQHF. The CDR3 DNA follows: TGTGCCAGCAGTTGGGAGAGCTATCAGCCCCAGCATTTT.

V is TRBV7-2 and J is TRBJ1-2, with 9 bases fitting TRBD1. J gave up 7 bases and V 9 bases, and 9 bases lay outside the gene matches. Per germline, CDR1 SGHTA and CDR2 FQGNSA. This CDR3 contains 13 residues. CDR3 in DNA: TGTGCCAGTAGGAGGGACAGGGCCGCTGGCTACACCTTC. It codes for CASRRDRAAGYTF.

The gene calls are TRBV7-6 and TRBJ2-5; 11 bases fit TRBD2. The CDR3 spans 15 residues. Trimming cost V 1 base and J 4 bases; bases outside gene matches: 2. The V gene's germline CDR1 is SGHVS and CDR2 FNYEAQ. This CDR3 reads CASSLVGLAGETQYF. The CDR3 region has the DNA TGTGCCAGCAGCTTAGTAGGACTAGCGGGAGAGACCCAGTACTTC.

The chain recombines TRBV5-1 with TRBJ2-7, with D tentatively TRBD1 or TRBD2 (5 bases each). This CDR3 is 13 amino acids long. Trimming took off 2 bases at V and 4 bases at J, with 10 bases between the two ends. Per germline, CDR1 SGHRS and CDR2 YFSETQ. CDR3 DNA: TGCGCCAGCAGCTTCCAGGGCGGGTACGAGCAGTACTTC. It is translated as CASSFQGGYEQYF. Complete variable domain (other parts from reference TRBV5-1 and TRBJ2-7): KAGVTQTPRYLIKTRGQQVTLSCSPISGHRSVSWYQQTPGQGLQFLFEYFSETQRNKGNFPGRFSGRQFSNSRSEMNVSTLELGDSALYLCASSFQGGYEQYFGPGTRLTVT.

This clone was recorded once. The chain combines TRBV12-1 with TRBJ2-7; the table gives TRBD1 as D, unverified against the DNA. TRBV12-1 is classified as a pseudogene. The CDR3 contains 15 residues. This CDR3 reads CASTDTSHDFYEQYF. In DNA, the CDR3 is TGTGCCAGCACCGATACCTCACACGATTTCTACGAGCAGTACTTC.

The chain uses TRBV27 and TRBJ2-2; TRBD2 agrees at 10 bases. CDR3 length: 14 residues. V lost 7 bases, J lost 7 bases, and 6 bases stayed unmatched. CDR1 and CDR2 (germline): MNHEY, SMNVEV (reference sequence). The CDR3 spells CASKGAGGLGELFF. The CDR3 coding sequence is TGTGCCAGCAAGGGAGCGGGGGGGCTCGGGGAGCTGTTTTTT.

V usage is TRBV4-1 and J usage is TRBJ1-6; the match to TRBD1 covers 9 bases. After removal of 3 bases from V and 15 bases from J, the junction contained 12 bases not matched to a gene. Germline V CDR1 and CDR2: MGHRA, YSYEKL. CDR3 length: 15 residues. The CDR3 DNA follows: TGCGCCAGCAGCCATGCCGGGACAGGGAATAGGGACCTCCACTTT. Translating gives CASSHAGTGNRDLHF.

This chain links TRBV27 with TRBJ1-5; unclear D gene. The V gene's germline CDR1 is MNHEY and CDR2 SMNVEV (reference sequence). The CDR3 runs to 12 residues. Deletions cut 8 bases from V and 7 bases from J, with 12 bases between. CDR3 coding DNA: TGTGCCAGCGGCCCTAGGGTCCAGCCCCAGCATTTT. Translation: CASGPRVQPQHF.

The rearrangement joins TRBV5-1 to TRBJ2-7, with D possibly TRBD1 on 5 matching bases. The germline gives CDR1 SGHRS, CDR2 YFSETQ. V was trimmed by 2 bases and J by 6 bases, leaving 15 bases between them. The CDR3 spans 14 residues. The CDR3 DNA sequence: TGCGCCAGCAGCTTTAATGTGGGGCGTGGCGAGCAGTACTTC. Protein sequence: CASSFNVGRGEQYF.

V and J are TRBV5-1 and TRBJ1-2; D is uncertain. CDR1 and CDR2 (germline): SGHRS, YFSETQ. This CDR3 is 13 amino acids long. Trimming stripped 5 bases from V and 3 bases from J, with 11 bases between. DNA of the CDR3: TGCGCCAGCAGAGAGGGTGTTGACTATGGCTACACCTTC. This gives the protein CASREGVDYGYTF.

V gene TRBV10-2 combines with J gene TRBJ2-2; 9 nucleotides match TRBD1. The CDR3 sequence is 14 residues long. After removal of 7 bases from V and 7 bases from J, the junction contained 7 bases not matched to a gene. Per germline, CDR1 WSHSY and CDR2 SAAADI. The DNA of the CDR3 is TGCGCCAGCAAATGGACAGGGGACAGCGGGGAGCTGTTTTTT. This encodes CASKWTGDSGELFF.

The chain employs TRBV5-6 and TRBJ1-6; D gene ambiguous. The CDR3 runs to 16 residues. CDR1 and CDR2 (germline): SGHDT, YYEEEE. V lost 5 bases and J lost 2, with 14 bases in between. As DNA, the CDR3 is TGTGCCAGCAGTCTCGGAGGTTGGACCTATAATTCACCCCTCCACTTT. It translates to CASSLGGWTYNSPLHF.

The J gene is TRBJ1-3, the V gene TRBV4-1; 7 nucleotides match TRBD1. Germline-derived CDR1 and CDR2 are MGHRA and YSYEKL. The CDR3 loop spans 15 amino acids. Unmatched junction bases numbered 7, after V lost 6 bases and J lost 2 bases. The DNA of the CDR3 is TGCGCCAGCAGTACCGGGACAGCAACTGGAAACACCATATATTTT. Its protein is CASSTGTATGNTIYF.

This clone has just one count. The chain employs TRBV5-4 and TRBJ2-2, with D uncertain. V lost 0 bases, J lost 7 bases, and 7 bases lay in between. The CDR3 covers 13 residues. Looked up from germline, CDR1 is SGHNT and CDR2 is YYREEE (reference sequence). CDR3 protein: CASSLGVNGELFF. The CDR3 nucleotides read TGTGCCAGCAGCTTGGGGGTTAACGGGGAGCTGTTTTTT.

The chain employs TRBV2 and TRBJ2-3; no clear D. Trimming took 6 bases from V and 10 from J, leaving 11 bases between them. CDR3 size: 11 residues. Germline V gene sequence: CDR1 SNHLY, CDR2 FYNNEI. The CDR3 protein is CASRATTSQYF. The CDR3 DNA sequence: TGTGCCAGCAGGGCAACAACTTCGCAGTATTTT.

This rearrangement joins TRBV4-2 to TRBJ2-7; D gene unclear. The V gene's germline CDR1 is LGHNA and CDR2 YNFKEQ. Trimming took 0 bases from V and 7 from J, leaving 16 bases between them. This CDR3 contains 15 residues. The CDR3 nucleotides read TGTGCCAGCAGCCAAGATACGAAGAACGTTTGGGAGCAGTACTTC. Translating gives CASSQDTKNVWEQYF.

V usage is TRBV11-2 and J usage is TRBJ1-2; a weak D match, TRBD1 (6 bases). Looked up from germline, CDR1 is SGHAT and CDR2 is FQNNGV. This CDR3 has 13 amino acids. The V end lost 6 bases, the J end lost 6 bases, and 14 bases lay between the germline ends. The CDR3 loop reads CASSYRDLDGYTF. The CDR3 nucleotides read TGTGCCAGCAGTTACAGGGATTTGGATGGCTACACCTTC.

Worth noting for this clone: At the DNA level, this CDR3 is encoded by other sequences in the same sample as well. The rearrangement uses TRBV6-5 and TRBJ1-2; D uncertain. CDR1 is MNHEY and CDR2 is SVGAGI in the germline V gene. Trimming removed 6 bases from V and 2 bases from J, with 4 bases in between. The CDR3 consists of 11 residues. The CDR3 coding sequence is TGTGCCAGCAGGGCGAACTATGGCTACACCTTC. This encodes CASRANYGYTF.

This clone was observed a single time. V and J are TRBV5-1 and TRBJ1-4, with 7 nucleotides matching TRBD1. V lost 3 bases to trimming and J lost 5 bases; unmatched junction nucleotides: 7. Germline CDR1 is SGHRS and CDR2 is YFSETQ. There are 15 residues in the CDR3. CDR3 sequence: CASSSGDRPNEKLFF. The CDR3 bases are TGCGCCAGCAGCTCTGGGGACAGACCAAATGAAAAACTGTTTTTT.

The chain recombines TRBV7-9 with TRBJ2-3; TRBD2 aligns across 15 bases. V lost 3 bases to trimming and J lost 3 bases; unmatched junction nucleotides: 1. Germline-derived CDR1 and CDR2 are SEHNR and FQNEAQ (reference sequence). This CDR3 is built from 16 residues. The CDR3 DNA sequence: TGTGCCAGCAGCTTCGGGACTAGCGGGAGGACAGATACGCAGTATTTT. It yields the protein CASSFGTSGRTDTQYF.

J is TRBJ1-1 and V is TRBV19, with D unclear. The CDR3 has 14 amino acids. The V end was cut by 4 bases, the J end by 6 bases, with 15 bases between. The V gene's germline CDR1 is LNHDA and CDR2 SQIVND (reference sequence). CDR3 DNA sequence: TGTGCCAGTAGTAAGGCACACGCCGCCGCTGAAGCTTTCTTT. Its protein product is CASSKAHAAAEAFF.

The chain links TRBV18 to TRBJ2-5, with D possibly TRBD1 on 6 matching bases. V shed 6 bases and J shed 2 bases, with 13 bases lying between them. CDR3 length: 14 amino acids. Per the germline V gene, CDR1 is KGHSH and CDR2 is LQKENI. Written as DNA, the CDR3 is TGTGCCAGCTCTCGAGTAGGGACACAAGAGACCCAGTACTTC. Translation: CASSRVGTQETQYF.

CDR3 in amino acids: CASSSNTGELFF. The CDR3 nucleotides are TGCGCCAGCAGCTCGAACACCGGGGAGCTGTTTTTT. This chain joins TRBV5-1 and TRBJ2-2; D unclear. From germline, CDR1 is SGHRS and CDR2 YFSETQ. V was clipped by 3 bases and J by 0 bases, with 0 bases between them. The CDR3 extends over 12 amino acids.

The chain uses TRBV5-1 and TRBJ1-2; D gene uncertain. The CDR3 is 12 residues long. The germline V gene encodes CDR1 SGHRS and CDR2 YFSETQ. Trimming pared 7 bases from V and 2 bases from J, leaving 9 bases between. CDR3 in amino acids: CASSQENYGYTF. The DNA for the CDR3 is TGCGCCAGCTCGCAGGAGAACTATGGCTACACCTTC.

The V call is TRBV14, the J call TRBJ2-1; 12 bases map to TRBD2. Germline-derived CDR1 and CDR2 are SGHDN and FVKESK. CDR3 length: 19 residues. Losses at the gene ends were 1 base for V and 0 bases for J; bases not matched to a gene: 7. The CDR3 DNA sequence: TGTGCCAGCAGCCAAGTACGGCTAGCGGGAGGGGCCTCCTACAATGAGCAGTTCTTC. Residues: CASSQVRLAGGASYNEQFF.

The V gene is TRBV5-6, the J gene TRBJ1-2, with D possibly matching TRBD1 (6 bases). Trimming pared 1 base from V and 4 bases from J, leaving 20 bases between. The germline V gene encodes CDR1 SGHDT and CDR2 YYEEEE. The CDR3 length is 17 residues. The CDR3: CASSLRGGANLVYGYTF. The CDR3 DNA sequence: TGTGCCAGCAGCTTGAGGGGGGGCGCGAATCTGGTCTATGGCTACACCTTC.

The rearrangement uses TRBV7-6 and TRBJ2-1, with 12 bases that match TRBD2. Germline values: CDR1 SGHVS, CDR2 FNYEAQ. V was clipped by 5 bases and J by 7 bases; unmatched bases: 9. This CDR3 comprises 16 residues. The CDR3 nucleotides are TGTGCCAGCAGCCGTCGGACTAGCGGGAATGGTAATGAGCAGTTCTTC. It is translated as CASSRRTSGNGNEQFF.